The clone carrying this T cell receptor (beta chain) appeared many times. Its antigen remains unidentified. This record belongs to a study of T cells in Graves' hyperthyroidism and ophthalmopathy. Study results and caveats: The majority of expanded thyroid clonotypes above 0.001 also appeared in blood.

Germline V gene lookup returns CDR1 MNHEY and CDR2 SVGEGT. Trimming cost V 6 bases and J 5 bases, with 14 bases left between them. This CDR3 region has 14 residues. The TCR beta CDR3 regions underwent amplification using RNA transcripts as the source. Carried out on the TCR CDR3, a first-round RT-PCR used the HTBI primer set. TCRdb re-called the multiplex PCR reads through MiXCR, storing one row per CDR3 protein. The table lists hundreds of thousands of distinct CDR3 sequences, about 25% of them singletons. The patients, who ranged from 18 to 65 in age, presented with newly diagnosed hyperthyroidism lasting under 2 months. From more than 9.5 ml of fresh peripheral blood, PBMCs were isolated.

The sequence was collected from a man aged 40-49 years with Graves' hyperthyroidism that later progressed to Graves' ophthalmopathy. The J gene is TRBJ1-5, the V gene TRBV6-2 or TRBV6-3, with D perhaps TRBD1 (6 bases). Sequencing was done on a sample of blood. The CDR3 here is CASRQQGQYQPQHF. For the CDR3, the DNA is TGTGCCAGCAGGCAACAGGGTCAGTATCAGCCCCAGCATTTT.